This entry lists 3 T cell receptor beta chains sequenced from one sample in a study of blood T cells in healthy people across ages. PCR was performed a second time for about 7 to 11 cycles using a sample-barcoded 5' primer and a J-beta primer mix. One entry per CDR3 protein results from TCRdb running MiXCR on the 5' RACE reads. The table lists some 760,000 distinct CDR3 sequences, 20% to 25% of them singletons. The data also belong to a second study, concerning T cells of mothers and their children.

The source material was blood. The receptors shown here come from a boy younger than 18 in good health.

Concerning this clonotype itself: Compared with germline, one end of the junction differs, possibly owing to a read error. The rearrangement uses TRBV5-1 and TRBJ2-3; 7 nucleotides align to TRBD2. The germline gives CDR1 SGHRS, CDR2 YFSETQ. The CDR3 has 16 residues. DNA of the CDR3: TGCGCCAGTAGCTTGGGGGGGGATTCCGCCACAGATACGCAGTATTTT. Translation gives CASSLGGDSATDTQYF.

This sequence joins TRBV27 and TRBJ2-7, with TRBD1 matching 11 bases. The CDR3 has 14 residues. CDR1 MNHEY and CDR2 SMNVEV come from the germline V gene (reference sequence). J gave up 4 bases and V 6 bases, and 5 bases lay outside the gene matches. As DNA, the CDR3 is TGTGCCAGCAGGTACGGACAGGGGGCTTACGAGCAGTACTTC. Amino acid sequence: CASRYGQGAYEQYF.

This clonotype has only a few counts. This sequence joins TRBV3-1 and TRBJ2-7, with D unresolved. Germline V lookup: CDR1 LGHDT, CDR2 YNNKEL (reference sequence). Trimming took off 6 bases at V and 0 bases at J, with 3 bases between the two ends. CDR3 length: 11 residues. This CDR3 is CASRNSYEQYF. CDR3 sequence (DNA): TGTGCCAGCAGAAACTCCTACGAGCAGTACTTC.